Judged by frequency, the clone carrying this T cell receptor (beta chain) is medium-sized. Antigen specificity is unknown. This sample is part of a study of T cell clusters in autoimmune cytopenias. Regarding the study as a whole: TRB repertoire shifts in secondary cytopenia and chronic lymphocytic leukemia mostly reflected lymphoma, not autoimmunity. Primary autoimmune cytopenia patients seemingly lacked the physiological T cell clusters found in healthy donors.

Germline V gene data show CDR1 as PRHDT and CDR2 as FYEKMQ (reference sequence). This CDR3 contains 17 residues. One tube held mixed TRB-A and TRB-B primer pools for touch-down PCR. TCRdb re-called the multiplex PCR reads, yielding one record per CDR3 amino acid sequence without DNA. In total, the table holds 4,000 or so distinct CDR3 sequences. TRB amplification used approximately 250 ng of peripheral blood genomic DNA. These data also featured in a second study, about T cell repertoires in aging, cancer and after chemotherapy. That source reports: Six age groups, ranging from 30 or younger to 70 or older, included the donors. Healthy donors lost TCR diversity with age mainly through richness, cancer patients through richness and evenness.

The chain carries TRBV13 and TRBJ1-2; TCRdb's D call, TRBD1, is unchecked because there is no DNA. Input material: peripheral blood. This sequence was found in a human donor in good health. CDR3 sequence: CASSPSWTPQANYGYTF.